This paragraph reports one TCR beta chain. This CDR3 is 14 amino acids long. Germline V gene sequence: CDR1 LNHDA, CDR2 SQIVND (reference sequence). Trimming removed 6 bases from V and 5 bases from J, with 16 bases in between. TCRdb keeps only in-frame clones here, not all; method: immunoSEQ multiplex PCR. The sample contains about 47,000 clones, over 80% of which appear only once. The sample originates from a study of blood T cell repertoires in COVID-19. Looking at the study overall: Sources were T cells, B-cell-depleted T cells, or PBMCs; the material itself was cDNA or gDNA.

This receptor was obtained from a man aged 50 to 60 with acute or convalescent COVID-19. The chain links TRBV19 to TRBJ1-2; D unclear. Sequencing was done on a sample of peripheral blood. In DNA form, the CDR3 reads TGTGCCAGTAGAGTGCAGTCTTCGGGGTATGGCTACACCTTC. It yields the protein CASRVQSSGYGYTF.